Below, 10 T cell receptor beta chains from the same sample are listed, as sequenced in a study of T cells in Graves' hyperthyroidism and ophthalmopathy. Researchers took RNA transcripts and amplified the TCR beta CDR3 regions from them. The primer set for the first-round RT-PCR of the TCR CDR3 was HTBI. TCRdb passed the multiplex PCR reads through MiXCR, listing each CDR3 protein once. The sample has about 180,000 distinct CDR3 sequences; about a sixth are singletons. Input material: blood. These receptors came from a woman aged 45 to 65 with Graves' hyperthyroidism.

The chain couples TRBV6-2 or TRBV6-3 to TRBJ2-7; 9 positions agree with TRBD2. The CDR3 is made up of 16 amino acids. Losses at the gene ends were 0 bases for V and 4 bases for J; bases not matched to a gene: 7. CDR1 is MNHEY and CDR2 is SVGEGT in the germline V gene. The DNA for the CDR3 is TGTGCCAGCAGTTACTCACTCGCTAGCGGGACTTACGAGCAGTACTTC. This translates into CASSYSLASGTYEQYF.

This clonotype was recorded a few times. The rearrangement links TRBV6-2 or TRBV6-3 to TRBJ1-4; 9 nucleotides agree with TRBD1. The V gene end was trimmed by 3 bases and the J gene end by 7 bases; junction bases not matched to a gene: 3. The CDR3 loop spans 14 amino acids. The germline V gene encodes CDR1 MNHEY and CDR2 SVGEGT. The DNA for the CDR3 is TGTGCCAGCAGTTATACGGGACAGGGTGAAAAACTGTTTTTT. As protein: CASSYTGQGEKLFF.

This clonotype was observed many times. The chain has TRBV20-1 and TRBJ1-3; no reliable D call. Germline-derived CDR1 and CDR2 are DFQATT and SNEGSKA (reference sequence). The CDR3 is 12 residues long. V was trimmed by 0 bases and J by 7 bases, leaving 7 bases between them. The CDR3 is CSARDPLNTIYF. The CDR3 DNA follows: TGCAGTGCTAGAGATCCTCTCAACACCATATATTTT.

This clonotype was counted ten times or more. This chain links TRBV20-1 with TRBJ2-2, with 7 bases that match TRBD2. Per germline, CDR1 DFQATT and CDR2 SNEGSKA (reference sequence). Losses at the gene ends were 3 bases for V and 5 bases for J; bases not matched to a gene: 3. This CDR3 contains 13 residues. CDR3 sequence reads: CSARGGGTGELFF. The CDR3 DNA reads TGCAGTGCTAGGGGGGGAGGGACCGGGGAGCTGTTTTTT.

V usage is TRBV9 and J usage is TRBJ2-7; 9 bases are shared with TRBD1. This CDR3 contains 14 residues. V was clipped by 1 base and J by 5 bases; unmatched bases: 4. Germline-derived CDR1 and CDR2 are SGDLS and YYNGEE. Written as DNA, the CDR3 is TGTGCCAGCAGCGTAACAGGGGGCGGGGACGAGCAGTACTTC. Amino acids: CASSVTGGGDEQYF.

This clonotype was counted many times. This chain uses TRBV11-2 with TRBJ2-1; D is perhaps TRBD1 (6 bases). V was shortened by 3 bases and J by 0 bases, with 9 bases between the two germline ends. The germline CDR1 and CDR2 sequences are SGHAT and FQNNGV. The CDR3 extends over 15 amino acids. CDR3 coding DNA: TGTGCCAGCAGCTTGGGACACCGCTCCTACAATGAGCAGTTCTTC. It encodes CASSLGHRSYNEQFF.

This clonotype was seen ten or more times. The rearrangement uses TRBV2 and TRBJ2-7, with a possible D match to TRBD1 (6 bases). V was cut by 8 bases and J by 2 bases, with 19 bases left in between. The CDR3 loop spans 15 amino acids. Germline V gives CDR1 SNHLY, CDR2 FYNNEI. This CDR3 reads CASGWTAASAYEQYF. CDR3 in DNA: TGTGCCAGCGGCTGGACAGCCGCCTCCGCCTACGAGCAGTACTTC.

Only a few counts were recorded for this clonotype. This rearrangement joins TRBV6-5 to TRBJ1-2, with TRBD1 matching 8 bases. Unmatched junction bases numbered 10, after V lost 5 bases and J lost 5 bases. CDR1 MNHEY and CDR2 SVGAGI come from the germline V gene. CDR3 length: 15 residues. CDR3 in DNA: TGTGCCAGCAGTCCTCGAGAACAGGGGGAGTATGGCTACACCTTC. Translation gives CASSPREQGEYGYTF.

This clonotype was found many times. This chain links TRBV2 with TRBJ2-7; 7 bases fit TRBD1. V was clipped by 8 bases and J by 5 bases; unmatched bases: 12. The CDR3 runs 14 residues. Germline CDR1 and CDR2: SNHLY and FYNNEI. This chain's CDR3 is CASGVQGFNDEQYF. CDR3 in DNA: TGTGCCAGCGGGGTACAGGGGTTTAACGACGAGCAGTACTTC. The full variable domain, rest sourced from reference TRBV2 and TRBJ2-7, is EPEVTQTPSHQVTQMGQEVILRCVPISNHLYFYWYRQILGQKVEFLVSFYNNEISEKSEIFDDQFSVERPDGSNFTLKIRSTKLEDSAMYFCASGVQGFNDEQYFGPGTRLTVT.

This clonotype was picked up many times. CDR3 residues: CASSLGAGSGEQYF. In DNA form, the CDR3 reads TGTGCCAGCAGTTTAGGGGCAGGGTCAGGGGAGCAGTACTTC. The chain carries TRBV27 and TRBJ2-7, with D perhaps matching TRBD1 (5 bases). Germline V gene lookup returns CDR1 MNHEY and CDR2 SMNVEV (reference sequence). Trimming took 2 bases from V and 7 from J, leaving 15 bases between them. The CDR3 extends over 14 amino acids.